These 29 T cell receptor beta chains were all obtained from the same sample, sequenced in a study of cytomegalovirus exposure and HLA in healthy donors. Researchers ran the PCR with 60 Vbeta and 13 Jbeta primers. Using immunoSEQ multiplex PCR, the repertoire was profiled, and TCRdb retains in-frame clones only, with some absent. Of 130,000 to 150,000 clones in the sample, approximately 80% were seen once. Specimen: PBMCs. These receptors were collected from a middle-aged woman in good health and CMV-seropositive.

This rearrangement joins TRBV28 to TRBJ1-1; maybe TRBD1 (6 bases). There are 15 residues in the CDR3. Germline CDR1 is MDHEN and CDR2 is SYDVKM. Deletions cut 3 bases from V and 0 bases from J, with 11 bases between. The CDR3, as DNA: TGTGCCAGCAGTTTCAGGGGAGGGATGAACACTGAAGCTTTCTTT. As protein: CASSFRGGMNTEAFF.

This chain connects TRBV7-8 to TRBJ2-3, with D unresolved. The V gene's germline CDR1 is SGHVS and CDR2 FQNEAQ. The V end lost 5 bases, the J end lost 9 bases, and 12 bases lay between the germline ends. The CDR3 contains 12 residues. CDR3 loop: CASSLSTGTQYF. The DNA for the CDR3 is TGTGCCAGCAGCCTTTCAACCGGGACGCAGTATTTT.

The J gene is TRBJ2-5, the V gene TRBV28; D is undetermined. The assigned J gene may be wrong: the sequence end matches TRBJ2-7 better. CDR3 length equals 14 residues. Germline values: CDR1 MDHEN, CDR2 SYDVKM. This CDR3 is CASSFQRVWYEQYF. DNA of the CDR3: TGTGCCAGCAGTTTTCAGCGCGTGTGGTACGAGCAGTACTTC.

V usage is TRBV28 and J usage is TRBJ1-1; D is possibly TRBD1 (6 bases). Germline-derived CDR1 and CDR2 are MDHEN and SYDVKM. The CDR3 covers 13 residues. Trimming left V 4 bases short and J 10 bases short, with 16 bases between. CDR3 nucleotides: TGTGCCAGCAGTTCTCCGCCTTCAGGGGCAGCTTTCTTT. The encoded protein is CASSSPPSGAAFF.

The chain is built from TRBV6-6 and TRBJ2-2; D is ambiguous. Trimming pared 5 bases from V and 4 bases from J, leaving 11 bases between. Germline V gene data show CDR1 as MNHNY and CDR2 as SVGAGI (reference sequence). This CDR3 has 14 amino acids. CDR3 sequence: CASSSSQSTGELFF. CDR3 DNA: TGTGCCAGCAGTAGTTCACAGTCCACCGGGGAGCTGTTTTTT.

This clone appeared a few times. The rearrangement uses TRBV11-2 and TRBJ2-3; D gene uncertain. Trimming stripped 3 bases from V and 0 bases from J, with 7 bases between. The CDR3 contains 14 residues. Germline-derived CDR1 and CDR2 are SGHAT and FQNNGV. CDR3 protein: CASSFLQSTDTQYF. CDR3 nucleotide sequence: TGTGCCAGCAGCTTTCTCCAGAGCACAGATACGCAGTATTTT.

CDR3 nucleotide sequence: TGTGCCAGCAGCCAGGCCCTAAGCGGGGGCAGCTCCTACAATGAGCAGTTCTTC. Translation gives CASSQALSGGSSYNEQFF. V gene TRBV9 combines with J gene TRBJ2-1, with 8 positions matching TRBD2. The J segment lost 0 bases and the V segment lost 4 bases, leaving 12 bases of the junction unmatched. In germline, CDR1 is SGDLS, CDR2 YYNGEE. The CDR3 extends over 18 amino acids.

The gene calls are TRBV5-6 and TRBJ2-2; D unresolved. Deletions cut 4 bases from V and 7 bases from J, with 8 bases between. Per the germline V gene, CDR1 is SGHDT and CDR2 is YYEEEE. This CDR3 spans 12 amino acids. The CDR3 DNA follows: TGTGCCAGCAGCCTACCGAACGGGGAGCTGTTTTTT. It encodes CASSLPNGELFF.

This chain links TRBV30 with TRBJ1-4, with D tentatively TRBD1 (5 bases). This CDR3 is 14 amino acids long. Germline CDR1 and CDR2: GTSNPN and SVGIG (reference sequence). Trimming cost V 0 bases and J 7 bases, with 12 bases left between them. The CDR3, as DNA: TGTGCCTGGAGTGTAAGTGGGGCAGGTGAAAAACTGTTTTTT. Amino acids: CAWSVSGAGEKLFF.

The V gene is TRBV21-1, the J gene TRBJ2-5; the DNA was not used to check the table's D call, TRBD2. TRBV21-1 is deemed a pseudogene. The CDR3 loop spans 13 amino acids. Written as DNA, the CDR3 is TGTGCCAGCAGCGGTCTGAGGCAAGAGACCCAGTACTTC. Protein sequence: CASSGLRQETQYF.

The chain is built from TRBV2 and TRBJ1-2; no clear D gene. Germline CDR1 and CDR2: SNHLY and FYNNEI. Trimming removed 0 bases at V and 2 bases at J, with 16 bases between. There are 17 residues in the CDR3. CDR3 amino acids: CASSEAGRIGQNYGYTF. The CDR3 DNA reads TGTGCCAGCAGTGAAGCGGGCCGCATTGGGCAGAACTATGGCTACACCTTC.

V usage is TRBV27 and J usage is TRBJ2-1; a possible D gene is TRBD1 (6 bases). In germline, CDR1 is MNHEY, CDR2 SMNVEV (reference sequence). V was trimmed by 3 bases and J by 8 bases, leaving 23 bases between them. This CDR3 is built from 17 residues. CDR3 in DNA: TGTGCCAGCAGTTTCCCCGCGGGTACAGGGCGAGGGGATGAGCAGTTCTTC. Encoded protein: CASSFPAGTGRGDEQFF.

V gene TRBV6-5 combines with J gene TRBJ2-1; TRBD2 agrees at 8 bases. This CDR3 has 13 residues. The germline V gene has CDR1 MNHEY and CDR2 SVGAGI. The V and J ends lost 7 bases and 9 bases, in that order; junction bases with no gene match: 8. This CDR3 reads CASTGGVSGEQFF. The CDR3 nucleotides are TGTGCCAGCACCGGGGGGGTAAGCGGTGAGCAGTTCTTC.

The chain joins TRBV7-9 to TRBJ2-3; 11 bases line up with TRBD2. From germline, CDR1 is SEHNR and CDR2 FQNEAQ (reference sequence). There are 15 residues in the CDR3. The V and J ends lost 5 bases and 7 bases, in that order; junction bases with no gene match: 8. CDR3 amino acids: CASSKVAGGLYTQYF. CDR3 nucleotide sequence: TGTGCCAGCAGCAAAGTAGCGGGGGGGCTATATACGCAGTATTTT.

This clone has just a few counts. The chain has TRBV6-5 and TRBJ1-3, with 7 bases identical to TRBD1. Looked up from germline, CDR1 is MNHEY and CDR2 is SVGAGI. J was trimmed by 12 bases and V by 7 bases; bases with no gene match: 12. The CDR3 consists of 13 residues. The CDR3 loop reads CASTIMTGRSIYF. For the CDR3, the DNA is TGTGCCAGCACTATAATGACAGGGCGTAGCATATATTTT.

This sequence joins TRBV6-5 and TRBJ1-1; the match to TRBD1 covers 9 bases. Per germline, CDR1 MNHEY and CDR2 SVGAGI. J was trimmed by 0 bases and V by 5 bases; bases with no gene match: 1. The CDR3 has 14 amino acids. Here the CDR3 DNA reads TGTGCCAGCAGTAGGACAGGGGTGAACACTGAAGCTTTCTTT. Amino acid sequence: CASSRTGVNTEAFF.

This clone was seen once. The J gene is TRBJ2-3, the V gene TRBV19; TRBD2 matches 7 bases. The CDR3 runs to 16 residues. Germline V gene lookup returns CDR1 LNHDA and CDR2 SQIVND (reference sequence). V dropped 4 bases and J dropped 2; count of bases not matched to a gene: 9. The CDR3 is CASSKSAGTFTDTQYF. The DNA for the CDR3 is TGTGCCAGTAGTAAGTCAGCGGGGACCTTCACAGATACGCAGTATTTT.

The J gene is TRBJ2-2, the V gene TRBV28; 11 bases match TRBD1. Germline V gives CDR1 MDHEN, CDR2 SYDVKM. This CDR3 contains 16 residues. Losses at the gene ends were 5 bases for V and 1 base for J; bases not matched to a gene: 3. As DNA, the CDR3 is TGTGCCAGCAGTCAGGGACAGGGGGTGAACACCGGGGAGCTGTTTTTT. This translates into CASSQGQGVNTGELFF.

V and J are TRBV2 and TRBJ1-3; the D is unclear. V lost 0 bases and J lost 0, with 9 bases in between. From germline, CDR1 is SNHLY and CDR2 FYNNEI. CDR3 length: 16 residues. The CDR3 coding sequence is TGTGCCAGCAGTGAAGCCCGGGGAACCTCTGGAAACACCATATATTTT. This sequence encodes CASSEARGTSGNTIYF.

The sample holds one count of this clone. The CDR3, as DNA: TGTGCCAGCAGTGGCCGGGAGCAGATGAACACTGAAGCTTTCTTT. Translated, it gives CASSGREQMNTEAFF. The V and J genes are TRBV2 and TRBJ1-1; D uncertain. Germline CDR1 and CDR2: SNHLY and FYNNEI. Trimming removed 4 bases from V and 0 bases from J, with 12 bases in between. The CDR3 totals 15 residues. Based on the CDR3 plus reference TRBV2 and TRBJ1-1, the full variable domain is EPEVTQTPSHQVTQMGQEVILRCVPISNHLYFYWYRQILGQKVEFLVSFYNNEISEKSEIFDDQFSVERPDGSNFTLKIRSTKLEDSAMYFCASSGREQMNTEAFFGQGTRLTVV.

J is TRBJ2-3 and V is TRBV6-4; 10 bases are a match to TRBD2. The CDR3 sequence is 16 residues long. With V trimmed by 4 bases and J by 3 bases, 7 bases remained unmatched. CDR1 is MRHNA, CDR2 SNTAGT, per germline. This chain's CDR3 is CASSGVAGGGTDTQYF. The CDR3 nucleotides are TGTGCCAGCAGTGGAGTAGCGGGGGGCGGGACAGATACGCAGTATTTT.

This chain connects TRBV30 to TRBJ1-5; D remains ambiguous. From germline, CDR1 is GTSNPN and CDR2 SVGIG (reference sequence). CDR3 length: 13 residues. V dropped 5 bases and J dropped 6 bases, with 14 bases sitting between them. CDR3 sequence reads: CAWARGKTQPQHF. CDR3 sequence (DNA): TGTGCCTGGGCCCGGGGTAAAACTCAGCCCCAGCATTTT. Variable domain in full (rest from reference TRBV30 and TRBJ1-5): SQTIHQWPATLVQPVGSPLSLECTVEGTSNPNLYWYRQAAGRGLQLLFYSVGIGQISSEVPQNLSASRPQDRQFILSSKKLLLSDSGFYLCAWARGKTQPQHFGDGTRLSIL.

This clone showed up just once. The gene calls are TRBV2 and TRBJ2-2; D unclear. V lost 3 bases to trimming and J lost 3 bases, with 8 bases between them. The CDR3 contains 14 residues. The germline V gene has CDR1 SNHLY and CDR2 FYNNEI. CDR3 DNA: TGTGCCAGCAGTGAGACTGCTTACACCGGGGAGCTGTTTTTT. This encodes CASSETAYTGELFF.

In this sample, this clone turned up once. The CDR3 region is CASSLTGDDGYTF. In DNA, the CDR3 is TGTGCCAGCAGCTTGACAGGGGACGATGGCTACACCTTC. The rearrangement links TRBV7-2 to TRBJ1-2, with 8 bases fitting TRBD1. The germline gives CDR1 SGHTA, CDR2 FQGNSA. This CDR3 is built from 13 residues. V was pared by 3 bases and J by 6 bases, with 3 bases of the junction left unmatched.

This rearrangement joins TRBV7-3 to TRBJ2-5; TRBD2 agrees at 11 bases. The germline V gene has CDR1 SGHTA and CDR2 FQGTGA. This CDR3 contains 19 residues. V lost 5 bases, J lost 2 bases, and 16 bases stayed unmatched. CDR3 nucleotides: TGTGCCAGCAGCCCCACGCGATGGCTAGCGGGAGGTTGGCAAGAGACCCAGTACTTC. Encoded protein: CASSPTRWLAGGWQETQYF.

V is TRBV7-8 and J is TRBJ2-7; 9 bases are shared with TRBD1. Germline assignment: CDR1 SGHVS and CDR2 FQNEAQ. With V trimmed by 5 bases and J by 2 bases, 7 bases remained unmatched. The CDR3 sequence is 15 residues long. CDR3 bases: TGTGCCAGCAGCAATCGAAGACAGGGGGCCTACGAGCAGTACTTC. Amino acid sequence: CASSNRRQGAYEQYF. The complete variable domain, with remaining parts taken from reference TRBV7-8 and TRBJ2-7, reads GAGVSQSPRYKVAKRGQDVALRCDPISGHVSLFWYQQALGQGPEFLTYFQNEAQLDKSGLPSDRFFAERPEGSVSTLKIQRTQQEDSAVYLCASSNRRQGAYEQYFGPGTRLTVT.

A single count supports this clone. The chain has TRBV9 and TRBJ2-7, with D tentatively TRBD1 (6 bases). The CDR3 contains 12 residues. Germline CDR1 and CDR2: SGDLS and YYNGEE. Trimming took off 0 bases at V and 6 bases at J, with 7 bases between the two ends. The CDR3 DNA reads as TGTGCCAGCAGCGTAGGAGGGGGCGAGCAGTACTTC. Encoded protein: CASSVGGGEQYF.

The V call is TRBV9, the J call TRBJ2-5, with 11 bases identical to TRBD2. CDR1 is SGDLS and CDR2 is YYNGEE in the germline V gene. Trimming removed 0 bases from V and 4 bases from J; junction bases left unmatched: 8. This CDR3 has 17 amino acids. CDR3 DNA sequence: TGTGCCAGCAGCGTAGGTAGCGGGGGGGCCTTGGGAGAGACCCAGTACTTC. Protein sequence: CASSVGSGGALGETQYF. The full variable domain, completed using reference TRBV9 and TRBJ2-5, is DSGVTQTPKHLITATGQRVTLRCSPRSGDLSVYWYQQSLDQGLQFLIQYYNGEERAKGNILERFSAQQFPDLHSELNLSSLELGDSALYFCASSVGSGGALGETQYFGPGTRLLVL.

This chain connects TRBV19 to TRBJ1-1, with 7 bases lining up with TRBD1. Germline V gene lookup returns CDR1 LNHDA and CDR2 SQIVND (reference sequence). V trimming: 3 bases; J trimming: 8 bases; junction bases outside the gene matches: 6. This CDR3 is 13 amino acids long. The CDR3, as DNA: TGTGCCAGTAGTATTAGAGGGACAGTCGAAGCTTTCTTT. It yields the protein CASSIRGTVEAFF.